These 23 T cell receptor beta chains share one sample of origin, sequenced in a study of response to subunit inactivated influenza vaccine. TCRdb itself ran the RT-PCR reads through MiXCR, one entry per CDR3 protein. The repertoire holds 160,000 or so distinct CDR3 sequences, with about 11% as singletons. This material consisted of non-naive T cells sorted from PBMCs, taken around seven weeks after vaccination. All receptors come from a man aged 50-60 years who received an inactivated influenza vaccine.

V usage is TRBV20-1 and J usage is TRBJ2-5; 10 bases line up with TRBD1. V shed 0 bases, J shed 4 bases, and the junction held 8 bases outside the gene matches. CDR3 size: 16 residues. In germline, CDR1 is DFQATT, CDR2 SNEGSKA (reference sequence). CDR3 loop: CSARDARDRGGETQYF. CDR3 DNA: TGCAGTGCTAGAGACGCCCGGGACAGGGGAGGAGAGACCCAGTACTTC.

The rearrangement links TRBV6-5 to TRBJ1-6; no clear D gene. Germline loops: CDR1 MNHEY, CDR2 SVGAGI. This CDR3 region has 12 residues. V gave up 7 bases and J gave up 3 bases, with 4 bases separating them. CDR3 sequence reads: CASTDYNSPLHF. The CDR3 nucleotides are TGTGCCAGCACCGACTATAATTCACCCCTCCACTTT.

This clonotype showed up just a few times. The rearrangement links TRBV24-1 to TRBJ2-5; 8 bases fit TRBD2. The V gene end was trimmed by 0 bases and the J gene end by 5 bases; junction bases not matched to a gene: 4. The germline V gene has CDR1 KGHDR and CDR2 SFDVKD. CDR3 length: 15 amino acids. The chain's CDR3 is CATSDLQGLEETQYF. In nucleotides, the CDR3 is TGTGCCACCAGTGATTTGCAGGGACTAGAGGAGACCCAGTACTTC.

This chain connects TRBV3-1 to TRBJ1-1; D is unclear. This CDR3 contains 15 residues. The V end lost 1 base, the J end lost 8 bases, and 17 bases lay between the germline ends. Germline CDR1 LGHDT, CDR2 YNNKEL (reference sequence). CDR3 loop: CASSQGWALPREAFF. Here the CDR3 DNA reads TGTGCCAGCAGCCAAGGGTGGGCTCTGCCCCGAGAAGCTTTCTTT.

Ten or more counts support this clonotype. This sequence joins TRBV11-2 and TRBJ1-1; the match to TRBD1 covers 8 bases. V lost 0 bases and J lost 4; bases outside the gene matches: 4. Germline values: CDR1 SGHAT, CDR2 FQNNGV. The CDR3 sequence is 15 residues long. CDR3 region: CASSLEPGGGTEAFF. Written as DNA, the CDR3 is TGTGCCAGCAGCTTAGAACCAGGGGGCGGCACTGAAGCTTTCTTT.

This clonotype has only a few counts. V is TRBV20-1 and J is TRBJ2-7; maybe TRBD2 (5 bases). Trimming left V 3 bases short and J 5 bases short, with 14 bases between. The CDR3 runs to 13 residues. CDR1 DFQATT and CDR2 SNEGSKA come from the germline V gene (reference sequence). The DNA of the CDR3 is TGCAGTGCTAGCCCTGTGGGAGTAAACGAGCAGTACTTC. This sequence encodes CSASPVGVNEQYF.

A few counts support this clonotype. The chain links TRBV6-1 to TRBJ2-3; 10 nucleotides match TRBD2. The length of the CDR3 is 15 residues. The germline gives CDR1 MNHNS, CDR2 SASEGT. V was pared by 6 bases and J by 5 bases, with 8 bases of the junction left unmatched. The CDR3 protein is CASRISGGAIDTQYF. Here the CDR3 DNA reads TGTGCCAGCAGAATAAGCGGGGGGGCCATAGATACGCAGTATTTT.

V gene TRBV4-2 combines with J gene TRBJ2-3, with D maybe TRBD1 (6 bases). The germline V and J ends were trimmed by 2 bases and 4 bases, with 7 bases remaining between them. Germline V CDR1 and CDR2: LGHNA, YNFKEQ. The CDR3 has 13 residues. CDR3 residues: CASSQRTADTQYF. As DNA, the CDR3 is TGTGCCAGCAGCCAAAGGACAGCAGATACGCAGTATTTT.

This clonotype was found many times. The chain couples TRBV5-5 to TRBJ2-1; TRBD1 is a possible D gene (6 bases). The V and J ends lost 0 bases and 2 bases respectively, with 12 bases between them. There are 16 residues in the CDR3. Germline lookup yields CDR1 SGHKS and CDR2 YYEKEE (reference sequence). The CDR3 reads CASSLDLTGTYNEQFF. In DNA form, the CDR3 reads TGTGCCAGCAGCTTGGATTTAACAGGGACCTACAATGAGCAGTTCTTC.

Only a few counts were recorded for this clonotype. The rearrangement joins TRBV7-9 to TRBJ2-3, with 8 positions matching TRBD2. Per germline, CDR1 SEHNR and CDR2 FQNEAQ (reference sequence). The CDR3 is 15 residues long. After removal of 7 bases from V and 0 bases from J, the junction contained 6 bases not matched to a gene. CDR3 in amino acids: CASTSRGASTDTQYF. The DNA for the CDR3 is TGTGCCAGCACCTCGCGGGGGGCAAGCACAGATACGCAGTATTTT.

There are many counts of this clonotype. CDR3 DNA sequence: TGTGCCAGCAGCCAACGAACCCGGGACAGGGCCTATGGCTACACCTTC. This translates into CASSQRTRDRAYGYTF. The genes are TRBV3-1 and TRBJ1-2; 9 bases line up with TRBD1. Germline V lookup: CDR1 LGHDT, CDR2 YNNKEL (reference sequence). This CDR3 region has 16 residues. With 2 bases clipped from V and 4 bases from J, the junction kept 8 bases outside the gene matches.

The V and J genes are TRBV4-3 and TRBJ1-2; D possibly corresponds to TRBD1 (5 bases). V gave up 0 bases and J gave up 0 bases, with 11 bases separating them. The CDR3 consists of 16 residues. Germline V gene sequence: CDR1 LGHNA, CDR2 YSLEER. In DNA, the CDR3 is TGCGCCAGCAGCCAAGACCTCGCAGGGACTAACTATGGCTACACCTTC. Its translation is CASSQDLAGTNYGYTF.

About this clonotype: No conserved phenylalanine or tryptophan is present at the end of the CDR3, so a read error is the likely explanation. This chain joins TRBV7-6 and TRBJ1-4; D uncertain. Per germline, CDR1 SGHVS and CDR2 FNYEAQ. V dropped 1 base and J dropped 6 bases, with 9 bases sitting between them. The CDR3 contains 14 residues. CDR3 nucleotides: TGTGCCAGCAGCTTAGGGGCAGTAGATGAAAAACTGTTTTCT. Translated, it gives CASSLGAVDEKLFS.

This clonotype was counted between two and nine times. The CDR3 spells CASSQSLITNREKLFF. CDR3 sequence (DNA): TGCGCCAGCAGTCAATCTTTGATTACCAATCGGGAAAAACTGTTTTTT. The chain carries TRBV23-1 and TRBJ1-4; D gene unclear. TRBV23-1 is classed as an ORF, of uncertain function. This CDR3 has 16 residues. Trimming took off 0 bases at V and 8 bases at J, with 16 bases between the two ends.

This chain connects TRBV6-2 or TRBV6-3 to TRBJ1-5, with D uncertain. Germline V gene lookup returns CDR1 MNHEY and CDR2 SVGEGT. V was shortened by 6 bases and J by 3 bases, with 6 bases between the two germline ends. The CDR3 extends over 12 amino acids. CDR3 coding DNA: TGTGCCAGCAGGCTCCCCAATCAGCCCCAGCATTTT. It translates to CASRLPNQPQHF.

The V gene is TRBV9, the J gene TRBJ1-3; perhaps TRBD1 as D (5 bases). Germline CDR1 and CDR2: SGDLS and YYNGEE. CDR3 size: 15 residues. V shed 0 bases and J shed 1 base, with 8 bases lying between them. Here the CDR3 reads CASSVVGGSGNTIYF. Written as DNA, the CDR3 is TGTGCCAGCAGCGTAGTTGGGGGGTCTGGAAACACCATATATTTT.

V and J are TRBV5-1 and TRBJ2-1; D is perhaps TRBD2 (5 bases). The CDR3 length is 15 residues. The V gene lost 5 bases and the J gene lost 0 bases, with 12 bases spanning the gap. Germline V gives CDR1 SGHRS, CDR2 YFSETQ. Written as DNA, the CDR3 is TGCGCCAGCAGTCTAACCGGGGTCTCCTACAATGAGCAGTTCTTC. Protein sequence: CASSLTGVSYNEQFF. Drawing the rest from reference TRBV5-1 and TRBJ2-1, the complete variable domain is KAGVTQTPRYLIKTRGQQVTLSCSPISGHRSVSWYQQTPGQGLQFLFEYFSETQRNKGNFPGRFSGRQFSNSRSEMNVSTLELGDSALYLCASSLTGVSYNEQFFGPGTRLTVL.

Here the CDR3 DNA reads TGCGCCAGCAGCTTGGATAAAGGACAGAGTGAAAAACTGTTTTTT. Its protein is CASSLDKGQSEKLFF. The chain employs TRBV5-1 and TRBJ1-4, with D perhaps TRBD1 (6 bases). This CDR3 is built from 15 residues. Germline V gives CDR1 SGHRS, CDR2 YFSETQ. V lost 0 bases and J lost 7, with 13 bases in between.

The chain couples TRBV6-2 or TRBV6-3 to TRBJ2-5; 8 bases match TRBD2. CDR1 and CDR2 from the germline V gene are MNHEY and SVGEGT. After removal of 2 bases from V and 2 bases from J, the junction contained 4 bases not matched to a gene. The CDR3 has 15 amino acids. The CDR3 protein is CASSYGLAGQETQYF. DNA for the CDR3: TGTGCCAGCAGTTACGGGCTAGCGGGTCAAGAGACCCAGTACTTC.

CDR3 region: CASRPTGGNYGYTF. CDR3 nucleotide sequence: TGTGCCAGCAGGCCGACAGGGGGAAACTATGGCTACACCTTC. The chain joins TRBV5-5 to TRBJ1-2, with 9 bases lining up with TRBD1. This CDR3 has 14 residues. From germline, CDR1 is SGHKS and CDR2 YYEKEE (reference sequence). Unmatched junction bases numbered 4, after V lost 5 bases and J lost 2 bases.

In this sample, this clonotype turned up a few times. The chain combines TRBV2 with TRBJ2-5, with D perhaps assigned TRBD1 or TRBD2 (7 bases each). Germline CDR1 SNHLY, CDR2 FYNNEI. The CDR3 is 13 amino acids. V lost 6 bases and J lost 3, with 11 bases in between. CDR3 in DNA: TGTGCCAGCAGCCAGGGGGGGGAAGAGACCCAGTACTTC. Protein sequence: CASSQGGEETQYF.

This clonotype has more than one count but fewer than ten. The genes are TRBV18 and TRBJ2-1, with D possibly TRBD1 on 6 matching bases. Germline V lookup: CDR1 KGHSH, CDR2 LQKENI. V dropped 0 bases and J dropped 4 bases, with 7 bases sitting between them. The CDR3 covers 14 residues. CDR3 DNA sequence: TGTGCCAGCTCACCACCGGACAGTTACAATGAGCAGTTCTTC. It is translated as CASSPPDSYNEQFF.

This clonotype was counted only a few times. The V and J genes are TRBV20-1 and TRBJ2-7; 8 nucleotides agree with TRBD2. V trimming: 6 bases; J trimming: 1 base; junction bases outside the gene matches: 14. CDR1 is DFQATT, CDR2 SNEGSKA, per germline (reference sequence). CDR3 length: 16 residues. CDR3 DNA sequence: TGCAGTGCCACCCCGGGGGCGGGGGGTCTATCCTACGAGCAGTACTTC. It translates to CSATPGAGGLSYEQYF.